This entry describes one T cell receptor beta chain. Its cognate antigen is unknown. As for time point: late sampling 161 to 241 days after vaccination in a few convalescent patients. The treatment here: roughly ten-day PBMC culture with coronavirus spike peptide pools or control peptides (ViraFEST assay). This record belongs to a study of vaccination and CD4 T cells after COVID-19. Across the study: Ranging from 14 to 241, the interval between dose two and post-vaccine sampling had a median of 72 days.

Germline trimming cut 7 bases from V and 4 bases from J; bases unmatched to any gene: 6. The CDR3 length is 13 residues. CDR1 and CDR2 (germline): MDHEN, SYDVKM. With the Oncomine TCR Beta short-read assay, DNA from cultured CD4+ T cells was sequenced. Each CDR3 protein is one row after TCRdb ran MiXCR on the PCR reads. The table has around 27,000 distinct CDR3 sequences, roughly a third seen once. This rearrangement joins TRBV28 to TRBJ1-1; 7 nucleotides match TRBD1. Sample: CD4+ T cells from blood, cultured in vitro, taken about 7 months after SARS-CoV-2 vaccination. The source of this sequence is a human donor who had recovered from COVID-19. The CDR3 reads CASIRQGVTEAFF. The CDR3 bases are TGTGCCAGCATCCGACAGGGTGTCACTGAAGCTTTCTTT.